The TCR beta chain described here comes from a study of CD8+ T cells in alopecia areata. This clone was observed a few times. cDNA prepared by RNA extraction and subsequent reverse transcription served as the template for sequencing. TCRdb keeps only in-frame clones here, not all; method: immunoSEQ multiplex PCR. The table includes roughly 65,000 clones, 45% to 50% detected once. This CDR3 comprises 15 residues. The V end lost 1 base, the J end lost 6 bases, and 15 bases lay between the germline ends. The V gene's germline CDR1 is SGHAT and CDR2 FQNNGV. Collection of lesional scalp punch biopsies and peripheral blood was performed in alopecia areata patients.

This clonotype originated in a human donor with alopecia areata. The starting material was CD8+ T cells sorted from blood, obtained at week 0. The chain couples TRBV11-2 to TRBJ1-1; D is uncertain. CDR3 residues: CASSLGGGLGAEAFF. The CDR3 DNA reads TGTGCCAGCAGCTTAGGTGGAGGGCTCGGAGCTGAAGCTTTCTTT.